The 3 T cell receptor beta chains reported below all come from one sample, sequenced in a study of low-dose radiotherapy and immunotherapy resistance in tumors. Time point here: before trial treatment. TRAV and TRBV primers primed cDNA for both TCRalpha and TCRbeta. The authors ran 20 PCR cycles to amplify TCRs with a constant-region primer and V-primer adapter. TCRdb passed the reads through MiXCR, listing each CDR3 protein once. The table has 64,000 or so distinct CDR3 sequences, 30% to 40% seen once. Sequences were derived from PBMCs, sampled before treatment. Receptor source: a female donor with ovarian cancer.

The J gene is TRBJ1-3, the V gene TRBV11-2; weak D call: TRBD1 (6 bases). Germline loops: CDR1 SGHAT, CDR2 FQNNGV. V lost 3 bases and J lost 0, with 12 bases in between. The CDR3 consists of 16 residues. CDR3 sequence: CASSFTQGISGNTIYF. The CDR3 region has the DNA TGTGCCAGCAGCTTTACACAGGGTATCTCTGGAAACACCATATATTTT.

J is TRBJ2-5 and V is TRBV7-8; D not certain. Trimming removed 5 bases at V and 2 bases at J, with 12 bases between. Germline V CDR1 and CDR2: SGHVS, FQNEAQ. The CDR3 is 14 amino acids. CDR3 loop: CASSHRRQQETQYF. CDR3 DNA: TGTGCCAGCAGCCACCGGCGGCAGCAAGAGACCCAGTACTTC.

This clonotype was counted many times. The chain combines TRBV7-2 with TRBJ1-2, with TRBD1 identical over 7 bases. CDR3 size: 14 residues. Losses at the gene ends were 1 base for V and 2 bases for J; bases not matched to a gene: 1. Germline loops: CDR1 SGHTA, CDR2 FQGNSA. The CDR3 coding sequence is TGTGCCAGCAGCTTAGGGGGACAGAACTATGGCTACACCTTC. Translating it yields CASSLGGQNYGYTF.